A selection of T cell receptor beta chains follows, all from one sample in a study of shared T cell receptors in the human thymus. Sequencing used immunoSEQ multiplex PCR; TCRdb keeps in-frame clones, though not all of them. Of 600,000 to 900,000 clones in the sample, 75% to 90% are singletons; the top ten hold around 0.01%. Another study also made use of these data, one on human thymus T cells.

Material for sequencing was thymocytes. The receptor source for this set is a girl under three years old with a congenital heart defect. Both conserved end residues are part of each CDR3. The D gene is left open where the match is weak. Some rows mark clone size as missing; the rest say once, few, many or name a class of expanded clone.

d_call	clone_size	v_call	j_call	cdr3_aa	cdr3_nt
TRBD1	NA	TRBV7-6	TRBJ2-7	CASSPVVRDRGGKNEQYF	TGTGCCAGCAGCCCAGTAGTACGGGACAGGGGAGGGAAAAACGAGCAGTACTTC
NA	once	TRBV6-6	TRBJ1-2	CASSYPSREWGYTF	TGTGCCAGCAGTTACCCCAGCCGGGAGTGGGGCTACACCTTC
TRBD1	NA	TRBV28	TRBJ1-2	CASSRQGGYTF	TGTGCCAGCAGTCGACAGGGTGGCTACACCTTC
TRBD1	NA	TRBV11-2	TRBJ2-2	CASSNRQGGTGELFF	TGTGCCAGCAGCAACCGACAGGGGGGCACCGGGGAGCTGTTTTTT
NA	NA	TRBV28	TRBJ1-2	CASSLLGREEEAIDGYTF	TGTGCCAGCAGTTTACTGGGCAGGGAGGAAGAGGCGATCGATGGCTACACCTTC
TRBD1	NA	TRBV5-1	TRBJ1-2	CASRKSGTGRYTF	TGCGCCAGCAGGAAATCCGGGACAGGGCGCTACACCTTC
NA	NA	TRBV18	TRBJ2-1	CASSPGGQTDGEQFF	TGTGCCAGCTCACCGGGGGGGCAGACTGACGGGGAGCAGTTCTTC
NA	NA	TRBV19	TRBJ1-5	CASSLRGHTSKGNQPQHF	TGTGCCAGTAGTCTAAGGGGACACACAAGTAAGGGCAATCAGCCCCAGCATTTT
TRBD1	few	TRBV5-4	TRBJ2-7	CASSLGAGQASHGEQYF	TGTGCCAGCAGTTTGGGTGCCGGACAGGCTAGTCATGGCGAGCAGTACTTC
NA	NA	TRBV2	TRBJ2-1	CASSEANSVARIYNEQFF	TGTGCCAGCAGTGAAGCGAATTCTGTAGCGCGGATCTACAATGAGCAGTTCTTC
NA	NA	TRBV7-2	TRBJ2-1	CASSSLHEQFF	TGTGCCAGCAGCTCACTCCATGAGCAGTTCTTC
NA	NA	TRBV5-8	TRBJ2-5	CASRQVQETQYF	TGTGCCAGCAGGCAGGTCCAGGAGACCCAGTACTTC
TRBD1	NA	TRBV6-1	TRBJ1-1	CASSDMGQKNTEAFF	TGTGCCAGCAGTGATATGGGACAGAAGAACACTGAAGCTTTCTTT
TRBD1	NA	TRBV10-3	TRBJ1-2	CAISESRDRGSRYYGYTF	TGTGCCATCAGTGAGTCGAGGGACAGGGGCAGCCGGTACTATGGCTACACCTTC
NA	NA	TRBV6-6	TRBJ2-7	CASSYRGPVLPTIRYF	TGTGCCAGCAGTTACCGCGGTCCCGTTCTCCCTACGATTCGGTACTTC
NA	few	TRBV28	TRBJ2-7	CASSLFGRAYEQYF	TGTGCCAGCAGTTTATTTGGCAGGGCCTACGAGCAGTACTTC
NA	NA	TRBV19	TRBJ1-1	CASSMGAPTAPDTEAFF	TGTGCCAGTAGTATGGGGGCTCCGACCGCTCCAGACACTGAAGCTTTCTTT
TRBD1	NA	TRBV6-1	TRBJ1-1	CASSGRTGTEAFF	TGTGCCAGCAGTGGAAGGACAGGGACTGAAGCTTTCTTT
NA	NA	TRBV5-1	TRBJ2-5	CASSLYRGTEKETQYF	TGCGCCAGCAGCTTGTATCGGGGGACCGAAAAAGAGACCCAGTACTTC
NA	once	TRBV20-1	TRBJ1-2	CSARGGDGYTF	TGCAGTGCTAGAGGGGGAGATGGCTACACCTTC
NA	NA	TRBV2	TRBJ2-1	CASRPEWRLDRIYNEQFF	TGTGCCAGCAGGCCCGAGTGGAGACTAGATCGGATCTACAATGAGCAGTTCTTC
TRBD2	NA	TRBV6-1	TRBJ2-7	CASSTPTTSGYEQYF	TGTGCCAGCAGTACCCCTACCACTAGCGGCTACGAGCAGTACTTC
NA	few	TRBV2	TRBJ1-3	CASSPYVGAHTTWRGNTIYF	TGTGCCAGCAGTCCATATGTTGGGGCCCATACGACTTGGCGAGGAAACACCATATATTTT
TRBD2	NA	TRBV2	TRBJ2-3	CATPGPSGAAILDTQYF	TGTGCCACCCCCGGCCCTAGCGGGGCTGCTATTCTCGATACGCAGTATTTT
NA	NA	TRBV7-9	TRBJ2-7	CASSLEGLAYEQYF	TGTGCCAGCAGCTTAGAGGGGCTAGCCTACGAGCAGTACTTC
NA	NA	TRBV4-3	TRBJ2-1	CASSQDWGGAWDEQFF	TGCGCCAGCAGCCAAGACTGGGGGGGGGCTTGGGATGAGCAGTTCTTC
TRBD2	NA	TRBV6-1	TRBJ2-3	CASRNGGTRTQYF	TGTGCCAGCCGGAACGGGGGGACTAGGACGCAGTATTTT
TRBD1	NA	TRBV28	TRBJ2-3	CASKVNRGGTDTQYF	TGTGCCAGCAAAGTAAACAGGGGCGGCACAGATACGCAGTATTTT
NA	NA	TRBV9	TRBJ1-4	CASSAEQQTEKLFF	TGTGCCAGCAGCGCCGAACAACAAACGGAAAAACTGTTTTTT
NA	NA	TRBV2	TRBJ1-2	CASFLQGMGGYTF	TGTGCCAGCTTTCTGCAGGGGATGGGCGGCTACACCTTC
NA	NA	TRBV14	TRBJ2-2	CASSQRGPTGNTGELFF	TGTGCCAGCAGCCAAAGGGGCCCCACAGGGAACACCGGGGAGCTGTTTTTT
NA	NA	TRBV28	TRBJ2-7	CASRTTPYSYEQYF	TGTGCCAGCAGAACGACACCTTACTCCTACGAGCAGTACTTC
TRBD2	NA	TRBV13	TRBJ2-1	CASSISGGANEQFF	TGTGCCAGCAGCATTAGCGGGGGGGCCAATGAGCAGTTCTTC
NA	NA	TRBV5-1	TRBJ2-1	CASSLTGVWEQFF	TGCGCCAGCAGCTTGACCGGGGTTTGGGAGCAGTTCTTC
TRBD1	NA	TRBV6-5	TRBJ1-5	CASSLDREGNQPQHF	TGTGCCAGCAGCCTGGACAGGGAGGGCAATCAGCCCCAGCATTTT
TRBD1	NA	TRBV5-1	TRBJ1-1	CASSSDRAYTEAFF	TGCGCCAGCAGCTCAGACAGGGCGTACACTGAAGCTTTCTTT
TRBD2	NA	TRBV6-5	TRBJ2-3	CASRGLAGGRDTQYF	TGTGCCAGCAGGGGACTAGCGGGGGGGAGAGATACGCAGTATTTT
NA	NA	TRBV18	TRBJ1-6	CASSPAGFSYNSPLHF	TGTGCCAGCTCACCTGCCGGGTTCTCCTATAATTCACCCCTCCACTTT
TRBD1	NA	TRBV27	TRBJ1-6	CASHNEGEHTGDSPLHF	TGTGCCAGCCACAACGAGGGGGAACACACAGGGGATTCACCCCTCCACTTT
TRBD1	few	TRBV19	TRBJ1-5	CASRQGIAQHF	TGTGCCAGTAGACAGGGGATAGCCCAGCATTTT
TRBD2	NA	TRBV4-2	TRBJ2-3	CASSRKAGLAGGPALTDTQYF	TGTGCCAGCAGCCGAAAAGCGGGACTAGCGGGGGGACCTGCTCTCACAGATACGCAGTATTTT
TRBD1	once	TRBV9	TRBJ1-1	CASSVRHRGEAFF	TGTGCCAGCAGCGTTCGGCACAGGGGTGAAGCTTTCTTT
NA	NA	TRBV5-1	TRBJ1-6	CASSPGQPRNSPLHF	TGCGCCAGCAGTCCAGGACAGCCCCGTAATTCCCCCCTCCACTTT
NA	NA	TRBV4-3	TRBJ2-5	CASSQNPRETPQETQYF	TGCGCCAGCAGCCAAAACCCCAGGGAAACCCCCCAAGAGACCCAGTACTTC
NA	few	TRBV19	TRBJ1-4	CASSKDQGWEKLFF	TGTGCCAGTAGTAAGGATCAGGGATGGGAAAAACTGTTTTTT
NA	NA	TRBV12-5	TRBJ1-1	CASGSLAGGNTEAFF	TGTGCTAGTGGTTCCCTAGCGGGGGGGAACACTGAAGCTTTCTTT
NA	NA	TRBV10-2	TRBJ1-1	CASSEDGAFSLREAFF	TGCGCCAGCAGTGAGGATGGGGCGTTTTCCCTGAGGGAAGCTTTCTTT
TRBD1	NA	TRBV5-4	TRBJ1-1	CASSSLGRTLIGTENTEAFF	TGTGCCAGCAGCTCCCTCGGCCGGACTCTCATCGGGACAGAGAACACTGAAGCTTTCTTT
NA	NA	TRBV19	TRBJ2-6	CASSPPHRASYRANVLTF	TGTGCCAGTAGTCCTCCTCACAGGGCTTCGTATCGGGCCAACGTCCTGACTTTC
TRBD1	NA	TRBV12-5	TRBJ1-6	CASGLAPRGQPQRGADLHF	TGTGCTAGTGGTTTGGCCCCACGGGGACAGCCGCAGAGGGGGGCGGACCTCCACTTT
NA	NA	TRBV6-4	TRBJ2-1	CASSDSVGLGGSYNEQFF	TGTGCCAGCAGTGACTCCGTAGGACTCGGGGGCTCCTACAATGAGCAGTTCTTC
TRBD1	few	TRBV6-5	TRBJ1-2	CASSYSGTDRYGYTF	TGTGCCAGCAGTTACTCCGGGACAGACCGCTATGGCTACACCTTC
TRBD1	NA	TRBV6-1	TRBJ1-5	CASTGTGGNQPQHF	TGTGCCAGCACCGGGACAGGCGGCAATCAGCCCCAGCATTTT